A single sample is the source of the 10 T cell receptor beta chains below, sequenced in a study of blood T cell repertoires in COVID-19. Clones were sequenced by immunoSEQ multiplex PCR, and TCRdb holds only the in-frame ones, with some missing. The data hold about 220,000 clones, with approximately 83% observed a single time. Sequenced material: PBMCs or T cells enriched from blood (not recorded which). The receptor source for this set is a woman aged 40 to 50 with acute COVID-19.

The J gene is TRBJ2-1, the V gene TRBV5-1, with 7 bases lining up with TRBD2. The CDR3 loop spans 15 amino acids. V lost 0 bases to trimming and J lost 2 bases; unmatched junction nucleotides: 2. The germline V gene has CDR1 SGHRS and CDR2 YFSETQ. The CDR3: CASSLGAGAYNEQFF. The CDR3 nucleotides read TGCGCCAGCAGCTTGGGGGCGGGGGCCTACAATGAGCAGTTCTTC.

The chain carries TRBV29-1 and TRBJ2-7; 7 bases agree with TRBD2. The germline V gene has CDR1 SQVTM and CDR2 ANQGSEA. This CDR3 is built from 15 residues. The junction had 17 bases not matched to a gene; V was cut back by 5 bases and J by 7 bases. CDR3 sequence: CSVCDFGGGGREQYF. The CDR3 DNA follows: TGCAGCGTTTGTGATTTCGGAGGCGGGGGAAGGGAGCAGTACTTC.

The rearrangement uses TRBV15 and TRBJ2-6, with D possibly TRBD1 on 5 matching bases. Deletions cut 8 bases from V and 0 bases from J, with 8 bases between. This CDR3 comprises 14 residues. CDR1 is LNHNV and CDR2 is YYDKDF in the germline V gene (reference sequence). CDR3 protein: CATQGSSGANVLTF. In nucleotides, the CDR3 is TGTGCCACCCAGGGCAGCTCTGGGGCCAACGTCCTGACTTTC.

The chain employs TRBV23-1 and TRBJ2-7, with a possible D match to TRBD1 (5 bases). TRBV23-1 is given ORF status, its function remaining uncertain. There are 13 residues in the CDR3. V gave up 7 bases and J gave up 5 bases, with 15 bases separating them. For the CDR3, the DNA is TGCGCCAGCACCCCAGGGTTAACCCACGAGCAGTACTTC. Translating gives CASTPGLTHEQYF.

This clone has a single count. The V and J genes are TRBV20-1 and TRBJ1-6; D not certain. V lost 3 bases and J lost 7, with 10 bases in between. CDR1 is DFQATT and CDR2 is SNEGSKA in the germline V gene (reference sequence). CDR3 length: 13 residues. The CDR3 DNA follows: TGCAGTGCTAGTCCTTTAACAAATTCACCCCTCCACTTT. Its translation is CSASPLTNSPLHF.

The J gene is TRBJ1-1, the V gene TRBV10-1; D remains ambiguous. This CDR3 has 14 amino acids. Germline values: CDR1 WNHNN, CDR2 SYGVQD (reference sequence). CDR3 protein: CVKRIPKKDTEAFF. CDR3 bases: TGCGTAAAGCGTATCCCCAAAAAGGACACTGAAGCTTTCTTT.

This chain joins TRBV11-2 and TRBJ1-4, with a tentative D call TRBD1 (6 bases). Germline lookup yields CDR1 SGHAT and CDR2 FQNNGV. The V end was cut by 5 bases, the J end by 1 base, with 8 bases between. The CDR3 is 14 amino acids. The CDR3 spells CASSLQGTNEKLFF. Written as DNA, the CDR3 is TGTGCCAGCAGCCTACAGGGAACTAATGAAAAACTGTTTTTT. Full variable domain (outside the CDR3, taken from reference TRBV11-2 and TRBJ1-4): EAGVAQSPRYKIIEKRQSVAFWCNPISGHATLYWYQQILGQGPKLLIQFQNNGVVDDSQLPKDRFSAERLKGVDSTLKIQPAKLEDSAVYLCASSLQGTNEKLFFGSGTQLSVL.

The rearrangement links TRBV27 to TRBJ2-1, with 7 nucleotides matching TRBD1. Trimming at V came to 10 bases and at J to 7 bases, leaving 16 bases not matched to a gene. The CDR3 has 15 residues. Per germline, CDR1 MNHEY and CDR2 SMNVEV (reference sequence). CDR3 sequence: CATSYLGGFGNEQFF. CDR3 DNA sequence: TGTGCCACCTCCTATCTAGGGGGCTTTGGAAATGAGCAGTTCTTC.

The rearrangement links TRBV18 to TRBJ2-5; D possibly corresponds to TRBD2 (5 bases). CDR3 length equals 14 residues. Germline V gene data show CDR1 as KGHSH and CDR2 as LQKENI. V lost 0 bases and J lost 5, with 10 bases in between. The CDR3 protein is CASSPPGGRETQYF. CDR3 coding DNA: TGTGCCAGCTCACCACCCGGCGGGCGGGAGACCCAGTACTTC.

The chain joins TRBV7-3 to TRBJ1-1; 9 bases align to TRBD1. Germline V gene data show CDR1 as SGHTA and CDR2 as FQGTGA. With V trimmed by 5 bases and J by 4 bases, 5 bases remained unmatched. CDR3 length: 14 residues. CDR3 coding DNA: TGTGCCAGCAGCCTCAGGGACAGGGCCACTGAAGCTTTCTTT. It translates to CASSLRDRATEAFF.